This TCR beta chain was obtained from a study of T cell responses to AZD1222 COVID-19 vaccine. Findings and limits, study-wide: Mapped onto spike, vaccine-associated CD4 TCRs spanned it and were dominant at 160-218 and 743-854. Breadth and depth of Spike-specific TCRs rose after two AZD1222 doses. It was only after the peak T cell response that any repertoires were sampled.

Profiling relied on immunoSEQ multiplex PCR, and the TCRdb table lists in-frame clones only, not all of them. The sample includes about 120,000 clones, roughly nine tenths of them seen just once. Concerning this clone: Its antigen is undetermined.

Analysis merged second doses at about 4 or about 12 weeks. This CDR3 region has 15 residues. Trimming removed 5 bases at V and 1 base at J, with 14 bases between. Germline V gene data show CDR1 as SGHNT and CDR2 as YENEEA. The chain has TRBV11-3 and TRBJ1-1; D not resolved. Source: peripheral blood, taken 28 days after the second AZD1222 dose. This sequence originates from an adult who received the AZD1222 COVID-19 vaccine. Here the CDR3 reads CASSDSSSRNTEAFF. CDR3 in DNA: TGTGCCAGCAGCGACTCATCCTCCAGGAACACTGAAGCTTTCTTT.